The sequence of this TCR beta chain was determined in a study of early T cells in non-severe SARS-CoV-2 infection. Overall study: Chains were not paired, and sequencing was done on bulk RNA from unsorted whole blood. Study-level findings and limits: Comparison of clonotypes with VDJdb favored anti-spike CD8 responses while missing private and CD4 specificities.

This clonotype appeared many times. Its matching antigen is unknown. Each single cDNA molecule received a unique molecular identifier. TCRdb passed the 5' RACE reads through MiXCR, listing each CDR3 protein once. The table has tens of thousands of distinct CDR3 sequences, 3% to 4.5% seen once. Germline values: CDR1 SEHNR, CDR2 FQNEAQ (reference sequence). V lost 5 bases and J lost 1, with 8 bases in between. The CDR3 totals 13 residues. The chain is built from TRBV7-9 and TRBJ1-1; D call uncertain. Input material: whole blood. This TCR derives from an adult who was a healthcare worker with PCR-confirmed SARS-CoV-2 infection or an uninfected control (not recorded which). The CDR3 DNA is TGTGCCAGCAGCCCCGGGAGGAACACTGAAGCTTTCTTT. Its translation: CASSPGRNTEAFF.